The 12 T cell receptor beta chains presented below share a single source sample, sequenced in a study of blood T cell repertoires in COVID-19. TCRdb's table, derived via immunoSEQ multiplex PCR, lists solely in-frame clones and lacks some. Of about 200,000 clones in the sample, more than 70% are singletons; the top ten hold approximately 5%. Input material: PBMCs or T cells enriched from blood (not recorded which). Receptors originate from a man aged 35 to 55 with acute COVID-19.

This clone was detected only once. CDR3 loop: CASSLGDSLNEQFF. The CDR3 DNA is TGTGCCAGCAGCTTAGGGGACAGCCTCAATGAGCAGTTCTTC. The chain is built from TRBV13 and TRBJ2-1; D might be TRBD1 (6 bases). V gave up 0 bases and J gave up 6 bases, with 9 bases separating them. This CDR3 region has 14 residues. Germline V CDR1 and CDR2: PRHDT, FYEKMQ (reference sequence).

To note about this clone: Distinct nucleotide sequences in the sample also encode this CDR3. CDR3 residues: CASSYRGQSYGYTF. The CDR3 DNA follows: TGTGCCAGCAGTTACAGGGGTCAATCCTATGGCTACACCTTC. The chain uses TRBV6-5 and TRBJ1-2; a possible D gene is TRBD1 (5 bases). This CDR3 spans 14 amino acids. CDR1 is MNHEY, CDR2 SVGAGI, per germline. The V gene lost 2 bases and the J gene lost 4 bases, with 11 bases spanning the gap.

This chain connects TRBV2 to TRBJ1-5; D gene ambiguous. The CDR3 totals 13 residues. Germline V gene lookup returns CDR1 SNHLY and CDR2 FYNNEI. Trimming took off 6 bases at V and 2 bases at J, with 8 bases between the two ends. The CDR3 DNA reads TGTGCCAGCAGCAGGAAGGGCAATCAGCCCCAGCATTTT. This codes for CASSRKGNQPQHF.

A single count supports this clone. The chain uses TRBV19 and TRBJ1-1; D is unresolved. Germline loops: CDR1 LNHDA, CDR2 SQIVND (reference sequence). The CDR3 spans 14 residues. Trimming removed 5 bases at V and 4 bases at J, with 14 bases between. CDR3 amino acids: CASSLTLGPTEAFF. CDR3 bases: TGTGCCAGTAGTCTGACACTTGGTCCCACTGAAGCTTTCTTT.

This chain uses TRBV4-2 with TRBJ1-3; unclear D gene. This CDR3 spans 15 amino acids. Germline loops: CDR1 LGHNA, CDR2 YNFKEQ. V shed 0 bases and J shed 0 bases, with 6 bases lying between them. The DNA for the CDR3 is TGTGCCAGCAGCCAAGATTCGGGCTCTGGAAACACCATATATTTT. It yields the protein CASSQDSGSGNTIYF.

The chain carries TRBV6-1 and TRBJ1-1; D uncertain. The germline V gene encodes CDR1 MNHNS and CDR2 SASEGT. Trimming left V 3 bases short and J 3 bases short, with 11 bases between. This CDR3 has 14 amino acids. The CDR3 coding sequence is TGTGCCAGCAGTGACCGAATCCGGGACACTGAAGCTTTCTTT. Translating gives CASSDRIRDTEAFF.

In its sample, this clone was seen once. The V call is TRBV28, the J call TRBJ1-1; the D is unclear. V was shortened by 4 bases and J by 4 bases, with 7 bases between the two germline ends. The germline CDR1 and CDR2 sequences are MDHEN and SYDVKM. The CDR3 sequence is 12 residues long. CDR3 loop: CASSYTATEAFF. The CDR3 bases are TGTGCCAGCAGTTATACAGCCACTGAAGCTTTCTTT.

In this sample, this clone turned up a few times. The V call is TRBV4-1, the J call TRBJ1-2; 9 bases are shared with TRBD1. J gave up 5 bases and V 5 bases, and 3 bases lay outside the gene matches. The CDR3 consists of 13 residues. CDR1 is MGHRA, CDR2 YSYEKL, per germline. The CDR3 DNA sequence: TGCGCCAGCAGCGAGACAGGGGGGTATGGCTACACCTTC. Amino acids: CASSETGGYGYTF.

The J gene is TRBJ1-2, the V gene TRBV19, with 9 positions matching TRBD1. V lost 3 bases to trimming and J lost 8 bases; unmatched junction nucleotides: 10. This CDR3 contains 15 residues. Germline lookup yields CDR1 LNHDA and CDR2 SQIVND (reference sequence). The DNA for the CDR3 is TGTGCCAGTAGTATTCAAGCACAGGGGGCGGAGGGCTACACCTTC. It specifies CASSIQAQGAEGYTF.

The chain couples TRBV7-2 to TRBJ1-2, with 7 bases fitting TRBD1. The CDR3 sequence is 14 residues long. From germline, CDR1 is SGHTA and CDR2 FQGNSA. V dropped 3 bases and J dropped 5; count of bases not matched to a gene: 6. DNA for the CDR3: TGTGCCAGCAGCTTGGGACAGAATAAATATGGCTACACCTTC. This codes for CASSLGQNKYGYTF.

This rearrangement joins TRBV2 to TRBJ2-7; maybe TRBD2 (6 bases). The CDR3 covers 16 residues. CDR1 is SNHLY, CDR2 FYNNEI, per germline. Trimming stripped 5 bases from V and 5 bases from J, with 22 bases between. The CDR3 nucleotides are TGTGCCAGCAGTTCCGACTGGGGGGAAGGGGTAGACGAGCAGTACTTC. Its translation is CASSSDWGEGVDEQYF.

This clone was seen just once. The chain joins TRBV19 to TRBJ2-3; a possible D gene is TRBD1 (5 bases). The germline gives CDR1 LNHDA, CDR2 SQIVND (reference sequence). The CDR3 is 15 residues long. V lost 5 bases, J lost 2 bases, and 14 bases lay in between. CDR3 sequence: CASSLQGYTTDTQYF. The CDR3 DNA reads as TGTGCCAGTAGTTTGCAGGGATATACCACAGATACGCAGTATTTT.